This T cell receptor (beta chain) emerged from a study of early T cells in non-severe SARS-CoV-2 infection. TCRdb re-called the 5' RACE reads with MiXCR, one entry per CDR3 protein. The data show 70,000 to 85,000 distinct CDR3 sequences, roughly 12% seen once. Germline V gene sequence: CDR1 SGDLS, CDR2 YYNGEE. Trimming pared 6 bases from V and 0 bases from J, leaving 18 bases between. This CDR3 contains 16 residues. The rearrangement links TRBV9 to TRBJ1-2, with TRBD1 as a possible D gene (6 bases). This clonotype was obtained from an adult who was a healthcare worker with PCR-confirmed SARS-CoV-2 infection or an uninfected control (not recorded which). Sequencing used whole blood. The CDR3 spells CASTPMAAGANYGYTF. CDR3 DNA: TGTGCCAGCACCCCGATGGCAGCAGGGGCTAACTATGGCTACACCTTC.